A selection of T cell receptor beta chains follows, all from one sample in a study of blood T cell repertoires in COVID-19. TCRdb's copy holds only in-frame clones and misses some; the assay was immunoSEQ multiplex PCR. The repertoire has 75,000 to 95,000 clones, less than 85% of them found once; the top ten carry approximately 5%. Sequences were obtained from peripheral blood. These receptors originate from a woman of 80 years or more with active or convalescent COVID-19. Both conserved end residues are part of each CDR3. The D gene is left open where the match is weak. Clone size appears in some rows only: once, few, many, or a class for an expanded clone.

clone_size | d_call | j_call | v_call | cdr3_aa | cdr3_nt
. | . | TRBJ2-3 | TRBV7-2 | CASSLIGTQYF | TGTGCCAGCAGCTTAATCGGTACGCAGTATTTT
. | TRBD2 | TRBJ2-3 | TRBV19 | CASTGRLAGVVDTQYF | TGTGCCAGTACGGGACGGCTAGCGGGAGTTGTAGATACGCAGTATTTT
. | . | TRBJ2-3 | TRBV27 | CASSFVRNFADTQYF | TGTGCCAGCAGTTTCGTCAGGAATTTCGCAGATACGCAGTATTTT
. | TRBD1 | TRBJ1-6 | TRBV5-6 | CASSLTGGSPLHF | TGTGCCAGCAGCTTGACAGGGGGATCACCCCTCCACTTT
few | . | TRBJ1-1 | TRBV27 | CASSLGYQAGTEAFF | TGTGCCAGCAGTTTAGGGTATCAGGCGGGGACTGAAGCTTTCTTT
. | TRBD1 | TRBJ1-1 | TRBV2 | CAFRTGEVAEAFF | TGTGCCTTCCGGACAGGGGAAGTCGCTGAAGCTTTCTTT
. | TRBD2 | TRBJ2-2 | TRBV5-1 | CASSRTSGNTGELFF | TGCGCCAGCAGCCGAACTAGCGGGAACACCGGGGAGCTGTTTTTT
. | . | TRBJ2-2 | TRBV4-1 | CASSHDRDGQGGRNTGELFF | TGCGCCAGCAGCCACGATAGGGACGGACAGGGCGGGAGGAACACCGGGGAGCTGTTTTTT
. | . | TRBJ2-7 | TRBV5-6 | CASCSQGSYEQYF | TGTGCCAGCTGCAGTCAGGGGTCCTACGAGCAGTACTTC
. | . | TRBJ1-5 | TRBV5-4 | CASSFGGRMDQPQHF | TGTGCCAGCAGCTTCGGGGGGCGGATGGATCAGCCCCAGCATTTT
. | TRBD2 | TRBJ2-1 | TRBV19 | CASSIARGRAENEQFF | TGTGCCAGTAGTATAGCGCGCGGGAGGGCAGAAAATGAGCAGTTCTTC
. | TRBD2 | TRBJ2-7 | TRBV28 | CASRTSGGQSSYEQYF | TGTGCCAGCAGAACTAGCGGGGGCCAAAGCTCCTACGAGCAGTACTTC
few | TRBD1 | TRBJ2-4 | TRBV6-1 | CASSERQGLAKNIQYF | TGTGCCAGCAGTGAAAGACAGGGGCTAGCCAAAAACATTCAGTACTTC
. | TRBD2 | TRBJ2-7 | TRBV7-9 | CASSPSGRAILGEQYF | TGTGCCAGCAGCCCTAGCGGGAGGGCAATCCTGGGGGAGCAGTACTTC
once | TRBD2 | TRBJ2-3 | TRBV4-3 | CASSQDLQIAGYSSTDTQYF | TGCGCCAGCAGCCAAGATCTGCAAATAGCGGGATACTCTAGCACAGATACGCAGTATTTT
. | . | TRBJ1-2 | TRBV11-2 | CASSLEPGLDGYTF | TGTGCCAGCAGCTTAGAGCCAGGGTTGGATGGCTACACCTTC
once | TRBD2 | TRBJ2-1 | TRBV28 | CASSFPGLAGGPKYNEQFF | TGTGCCAGCAGTTTCCCGGGACTAGCGGGGGGGCCTAAATACAATGAGCAGTTCTTC
. | TRBD1 | TRBJ2-1 | TRBV3-1/TRBV3-2 | CASSQVGTGVYNEQFF | TGTGCCAGCAGCCAAGTCGGGACAGGGGTTTACAATGAGCAGTTCTTC
. | TRBD1 | TRBJ2-5 | TRBV7-2 | CASTSTGGLETQYF | TGTGCCAGTACCTCGACAGGGGGCTTAGAGACCCAGTACTTC
few | . | TRBJ1-1 | TRBV27 | CASRSPTARTEAFF | TGTGCCAGCAGGTCGCCTACAGCTCGGACTGAAGCTTTCTTT
once | TRBD1 | TRBJ1-1 | TRBV2 | CASWRTGRTEAFF | TGTGCCAGCTGGAGGACAGGGAGGACTGAAGCTTTCTTT
. | TRBD2 | TRBJ2-7 | TRBV27 | CASSFGLAGDEQYF | TGTGCCAGCAGTTTCGGACTAGCGGGAGACGAGCAGTACTTC
. | . | TRBJ1-2 | TRBV5-4 | CASSLRPGGYTF | TGTGCCAGCAGCTTGCGACCCGGGGGCTACACCTTC
once | . | TRBJ1-6 | TRBV2 | CASSNRKPGYNSPLHF | TGTGCCAGCAGTAACAGGAAACCTGGGTATAATTCACCCCTCCACTTT
. | . | TRBJ2-3 | TRBV28 | CASSLFSGVSTDTQYF | TGTGCCAGCAGTTTATTTAGCGGAGTTAGCACAGATACGCAGTATTTT
. | . | TRBJ1-2 | TRBV6-2/TRBV6-3 | CASSYETGVYGYTF | TGTGCCAGCAGTTACGAAACTGGTGTATATGGCTACACCTTC
. | TRBD1 | TRBJ1-2 | TRBV5-4 | CASSRDRAYGYTF | TGTGCCAGCAGCCGAGACAGGGCCTATGGCTACACCTTC
. | . | TRBJ2-5 | TRBV10-1 | CASSPERTIGETQYF | TGCGCCAGCAGTCCCGAACGGACTATCGGGGAGACCCAGTACTTC
. | TRBD2 | TRBJ2-3 | TRBV7-2 | CASSFILAGGPGDTQYF | TGTGCCAGCAGCTTCATACTAGCGGGAGGGCCAGGGGATACGCAGTATTTT
. | TRBD1 | TRBJ2-1 | TRBV2 | CASSGGQGYNEQFF | TGTGCCAGCAGTGGAGGACAGGGATACAATGAGCAGTTCTTC
. | . | TRBJ1-2 | TRBV11-2 | CASSYLGGGLLGGYTF | TGTGCCAGCAGCTACTTAGGGGGAGGGCTGCTTGGGGGCTACACCTTC
few | TRBD1 | TRBJ2-3 | TRBV2 | CASSGQGDTQYF | TGTGCCAGCAGCGGACAGGGAGATACGCAGTATTTT
. | TRBD1 | TRBJ2-1 | TRBV7-6 | CASGYFNRGKGEQFF | TGTGCCAGCGGGTACTTTAACAGGGGGAAGGGTGAGCAGTTCTTC
. | . | TRBJ2-7 | TRBV19 | CASSIRSHEQYF | TGTGCCAGTAGTATACGTTCCCACGAGCAGTACTTC
once | . | TRBJ2-1 | TRBV20-1 | CSASAAGLIIYNEQFF | TGCAGTGCTAGTGCCGCCGGACTCATAATCTACAATGAGCAGTTCTTC